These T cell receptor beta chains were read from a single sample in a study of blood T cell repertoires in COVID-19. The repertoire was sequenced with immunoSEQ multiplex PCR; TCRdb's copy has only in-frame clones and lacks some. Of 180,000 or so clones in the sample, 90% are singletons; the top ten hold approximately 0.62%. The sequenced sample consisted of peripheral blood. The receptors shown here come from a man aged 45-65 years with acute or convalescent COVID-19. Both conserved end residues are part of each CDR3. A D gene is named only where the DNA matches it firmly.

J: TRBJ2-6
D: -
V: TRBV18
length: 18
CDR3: CASSPIWDIYSRANVLTF

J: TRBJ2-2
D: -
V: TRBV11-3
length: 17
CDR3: CASSSSWGRVPPGELFF

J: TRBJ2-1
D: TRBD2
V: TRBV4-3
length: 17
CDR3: CASSQDQSQRGGSEQFF

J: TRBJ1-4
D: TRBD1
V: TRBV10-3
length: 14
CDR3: CAISDGQGDEKLFF

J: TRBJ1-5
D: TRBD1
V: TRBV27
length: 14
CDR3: CASSLYRGGQPQHF

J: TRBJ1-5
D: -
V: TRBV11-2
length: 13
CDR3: CASAFHSNQPQHF

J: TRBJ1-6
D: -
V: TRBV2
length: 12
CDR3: CASSVEGSPLHF

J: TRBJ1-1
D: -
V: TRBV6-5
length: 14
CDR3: CASSYGGRAPEAFF

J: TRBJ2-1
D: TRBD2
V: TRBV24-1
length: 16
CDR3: CATSVSGLANYNEQFF

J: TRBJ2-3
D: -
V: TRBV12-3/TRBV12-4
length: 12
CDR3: CASSLTGYTQYF

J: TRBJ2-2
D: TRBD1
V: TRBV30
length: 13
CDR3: CACLEGGSGELFF

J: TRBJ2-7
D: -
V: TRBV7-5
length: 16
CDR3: CVRSLFRVAEIYEQYF

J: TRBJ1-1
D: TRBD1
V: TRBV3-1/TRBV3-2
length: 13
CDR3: CASSFTGGPEAFF

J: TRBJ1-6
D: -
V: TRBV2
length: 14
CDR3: CASEGGRSNSPLHF

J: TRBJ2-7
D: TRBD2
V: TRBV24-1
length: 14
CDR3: CATSRGLAGDEQYF

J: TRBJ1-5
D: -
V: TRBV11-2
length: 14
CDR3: CASSLGQFNQPQHF

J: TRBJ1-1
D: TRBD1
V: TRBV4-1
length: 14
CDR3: CASSQGDRDTEAFF